Sequencing of this T cell receptor (beta chain) was carried out in a study of T-cell reconstitution after alpha-beta-depleted transplantation in children. The TCRbeta library incorporated unique molecular identifiers. TCRdb independently ran MiXCR on the PCR reads; one entry per CDR3 protein. The sample lists 200,000 to 250,000 distinct CDR3 sequences; around 9.9% were seen once. After removal of 7 bases from V and 5 bases from J, the junction contained 11 bases not matched to a gene. Germline CDR1 is SGHRS and CDR2 is YFSETQ. This CDR3 has 15 residues. This clonotype was seen repeatedly, ten times or more. Its matching antigen is unknown. General study findings and limits: At the one-year point after transplant, T-cell counts and TCRbeta diversity were found to come mostly from T cells that had been newly produced.

This sequence originates from a child less than two years old with acute myeloid leukemia, due to receive a stem cell transplant. The chain combines TRBV5-1 with TRBJ2-1; 8 nucleotides match TRBD2. Sequenced material: PBMCs, taken before TCRalphabeta/CD19-depleted stem cell transplant. CDR3 in amino acids: CASSTTGTRDNEQFF. Written as DNA, the CDR3 is TGCGCCAGCTCTACAACCGGGACTAGAGACAATGAGCAGTTCTTC. Filled out from reference TRBV5-1 and TRBJ2-1, the complete variable domain reads KAGVTQTPRYLIKTRGQQVTLSCSPISGHRSVSWYQQTPGQGLQFLFEYFSETQRNKGNFPGRFSGRQFSNSRSEMNVSTLELGDSALYLCASSTTGTRDNEQFFGPGTRLTVL.